The 25 T cell receptor beta chains given below trace back to one sample, sequenced in a study of blood T cell repertoires in COVID-19. Using immunoSEQ multiplex PCR, the repertoire was profiled, and TCRdb retains in-frame clones only, with some absent. This table holds hundreds of thousands of clones, less than 90% found once. Sequencing was performed on peripheral blood. The receptors here all came from a woman aged 45-59 years with COVID-19, enrolled during active disease.

This clone was seen only a few times. The genes are TRBV5-4 and TRBJ1-1; 7 bases fit TRBD1. The CDR3 is made up of 18 amino acids. Germline V gene lookup returns CDR1 SGHNT and CDR2 YYREEE (reference sequence). J lost 4 bases, V lost 4 bases, and 19 bases had no gene match. CDR3 loop: CASSPGIQPGGMGTEAFF. The DNA of the CDR3 is TGTGCCAGCAGCCCTGGTATCCAGCCAGGGGGTATGGGCACTGAAGCTTTCTTT.

The rearrangement joins TRBV11-2 to TRBJ2-3; the match to TRBD2 covers 10 bases. The CDR3 is made up of 17 amino acids. Losses at the gene ends were 0 bases for V and 10 bases for J; bases not matched to a gene: 13. Looked up from germline, CDR1 is SGHAT and CDR2 is FQNNGV. CDR3 region: CASSLDNERGGLFAQYF. CDR3 DNA sequence: TGTGCCAGCAGCTTAGATAATGAGCGGGGGGGCCTCTTCGCGCAGTATTTT.

The sample holds a few counts of this clone. The chain carries TRBV28 and TRBJ1-3; 7 positions match TRBD1. This CDR3 region has 16 residues. The junction had 9 bases not matched to a gene; V was cut back by 6 bases and J by 1 base. Germline CDR1 MDHEN, CDR2 SYDVKM. In DNA, the CDR3 is TGTGCCAGCAGACGGACAGGCCCTGATTCTGGAAACACCATATATTTT. It codes for CASRRTGPDSGNTIYF.

V is TRBV5-1 and J is TRBJ2-1; perhaps TRBD1 as D (6 bases). Trimming took 1 base from V and 7 from J, leaving 21 bases between them. The V gene's germline CDR1 is SGHRS and CDR2 YFSETQ. This CDR3 has 17 amino acids. The CDR3 protein is CASSLMLARGQGNEQFF. CDR3 nucleotide sequence: TGCGCCAGCAGCTTGATGCTAGCCCGGGGCCAGGGGAATGAGCAGTTCTTC.

This rearrangement joins TRBV7-2 to TRBJ2-3, with D possibly TRBD1 on 6 matching bases. The V gene's germline CDR1 is SGHTA and CDR2 FQGNSA. V lost 2 bases to trimming and J lost 5 bases, with 11 bases between them. The CDR3 contains 14 residues. Here the CDR3 reads CASSLQGIGDTQYF. In DNA, the CDR3 is TGTGCCAGCAGCTTACAGGGGATTGGAGATACGCAGTATTTT.

The rearrangement links TRBV7-9 to TRBJ1-2, with a possible D match to TRBD1 (5 bases). The CDR3 totals 15 residues. Trimming cost V 6 bases and J 4 bases, with 18 bases left between them. From germline, CDR1 is SEHNR and CDR2 FQNEAQ (reference sequence). CDR3 bases: TGTGCCAGCAGTTCTTTCGGGGGTTCGGGCTATGGCTACACCTTC. It is translated as CASSSFGGSGYGYTF.

The chain employs TRBV21-1 and TRBJ2-3; the table calls TRBD1, which could not be checked here. TRBV21-1 is termed a pseudogene. The CDR3 loop spans 15 amino acids. In DNA, the CDR3 is TGTGCCAGCAGCAAGGCCTCCAGGGCTCGAGATACGCAGTATTTT. Encoded protein: CASSKASRARDTQYF.

The chain joins TRBV12-3 or TRBV12-4 to TRBJ2-5; a weak D match, TRBD2 (5 bases). The CDR3 runs to 13 residues. V gave up 0 bases and J gave up 9 bases, with 11 bases separating them. In DNA form, the CDR3 reads TGTGCCAGCAGTTTAGCAGCGTCCGGGGCCCAGTACTTC. Translating gives CASSLAASGAQYF.

The genes are TRBV25-1 and TRBJ2-7, with TRBD2 matching 8 bases. V trimming: 7 bases; J trimming: 4 bases; junction bases outside the gene matches: 6. The V gene's germline CDR1 is MGHDK and CDR2 SYGVNS. The CDR3 is made up of 13 amino acids. The CDR3 spells CASTRRGGYEQYF. The DNA for the CDR3 is TGTGCCAGCACTAGACGGGGGGGGTACGAGCAGTACTTC.

This clone was detected only a few times. The chain links TRBV15 to TRBJ1-5; 8 nucleotides align to TRBD1. Germline V CDR1 and CDR2: LNHNV, YYDKDF (reference sequence). The CDR3 length is 15 residues. J was trimmed by 7 bases and V by 0 bases; bases with no gene match: 5. The CDR3 is CATSREGQGGQPQHF. CDR3 DNA: TGTGCCACCAGCAGAGAAGGACAGGGAGGACAGCCCCAGCATTTT.

Comments on this clone: Other DNA sequences in this specimen translate into the identical CDR3. The genes are TRBV12-3 or TRBV12-4 and TRBJ2-7; D possibly corresponds to TRBD1 (5 bases). V was trimmed by 3 bases and J by 0 bases, leaving 6 bases between them. The CDR3 has 13 amino acids. This CDR3 is CASSLGRSYEQYF. The CDR3 DNA follows: TGTGCCAGCAGTTTGGGGCGCTCCTACGAGCAGTACTTC.

The V call is TRBV7-6, the J call TRBJ2-2; 8 nucleotides align to TRBD1. V lost 4 bases and J lost 0; bases outside the gene matches: 1. This CDR3 comprises 15 residues. In germline, CDR1 is SGHVS, CDR2 FNYEAQ. Here the CDR3 DNA reads TGTGCCAGCAGCTCGGGACAGGCGAACACCGGGGAGCTGTTTTTT. Its translation: CASSSGQANTGELFF.

The chain is built from TRBV6-5 and TRBJ2-5; D is unresolved. Germline V gene data show CDR1 as MNHEY and CDR2 as SVGAGI. The CDR3 runs 15 residues. V was cut by 2 bases and J by 11 bases, with 21 bases left in between. In nucleotides, the CDR3 is TGTGCCAGCAGTTACAGTACTAATTTAAGAGAAGGTCAGTACTTC. Its protein product is CASSYSTNLREGQYF.

The genes are TRBV28 and TRBJ1-4; TRBD1 aligns across 10 bases. Germline values: CDR1 MDHEN, CDR2 SYDVKM. The trim removed 5 bases at V and 8 bases at J, leaving 5 bases unmatched. The CDR3 is 14 residues long. CDR3 in DNA: TGTGCCAGCAGTCCCGGGACAGGGGTGGAAAAACTGTTTTTT. Translation: CASSPGTGVEKLFF.

The rearrangement joins TRBV2 to TRBJ2-2, with D possibly matching TRBD1 (5 bases). Germline V gene sequence: CDR1 SNHLY, CDR2 FYNNEI. The CDR3 extends over 16 amino acids. V lost 2 bases and J lost 3, with 13 bases in between. CDR3 region: CASSERKGLDTGELFF. CDR3 DNA: TGTGCCAGCAGTGAAAGAAAGGGGCTGGACACCGGGGAGCTGTTTTTT.

The rearrangement links TRBV4-1 to TRBJ1-1; TRBD1 agrees at 7 bases. V was clipped by 4 bases and J by 0 bases; unmatched bases: 5. Per germline, CDR1 MGHRA and CDR2 YSYEKL. CDR3 length: 15 amino acids. CDR3 nucleotide sequence: TGCGCCAGCAGCCGAACGGGACAGATGAACACTGAAGCTTTCTTT. This gives the protein CASSRTGQMNTEAFF.

V usage is TRBV4-1 and J usage is TRBJ1-4, with D perhaps TRBD1 (5 bases). This CDR3 region has 15 residues. The germline V gene has CDR1 MGHRA and CDR2 YSYEKL. With 3 bases removed from V and 10 bases from J, the gap between germline ends came to 18 bases. CDR3 coding DNA: TGCGCCAGCAGCCACCCTCCGGGACGACTAGGAAAACTGTTTTTT. Protein product: CASSHPPGRLGKLFF.

This clone was counted a single time. The gene calls are TRBV18 and TRBJ2-1; D is possibly TRBD2 (6 bases). Germline V gene data show CDR1 as KGHSH and CDR2 as LQKENI. The CDR3 loop spans 16 amino acids. V was cut by 1 base and J by 5 bases, with 15 bases left in between. CDR3 region: CASSPLAGGVNNEQFF. The CDR3 DNA follows: TGTGCCAGCTCACCACTAGCCGGCGGGGTCAACAATGAGCAGTTCTTC.

The chain employs TRBV5-1 and TRBJ1-2; TRBD1 agrees at 9 bases. Germline-derived CDR1 and CDR2 are SGHRS and YFSETQ. Losses at the gene ends were 3 bases for V and 6 bases for J; bases not matched to a gene: 9. This CDR3 has 15 amino acids. This CDR3 is CASSWGQGRIDGYTF. The CDR3 bases are TGCGCCAGCAGCTGGGGACAGGGCCGAATAGATGGCTACACCTTC.

The V and J genes are TRBV19 and TRBJ1-3, with a weak D call TRBD1 (5 bases). The ends were cut back, 8 bases at V and 0 bases at J, with 8 bases in the middle. Germline CDR1 LNHDA, CDR2 SQIVND (reference sequence). This CDR3 spans 13 amino acids. The chain's CDR3 is CASGQTSGNTIYF. CDR3 in DNA: TGTGCCAGTGGACAAACCTCTGGAAACACCATATATTTT.

V is TRBV5-1 and J is TRBJ1-6; 9 nucleotides match TRBD1. The V segment lost 3 bases and the J segment 8 bases; nucleotides outside the gene matches: 3. The CDR3 is 14 residues long. Looked up from germline, CDR1 is SGHRS and CDR2 is YFSETQ. The CDR3 spells CASSSRTGDSPLHF. Written as DNA, the CDR3 is TGCGCCAGCAGCTCCCGGACAGGGGATTCACCCCTCCACTTT.

As DNA, the CDR3 is TGTGCCAGCATACCTCTTACCGGGACAGGGCCCTACGAGCAGTACTTC. Amino acids: CASIPLTGTGPYEQYF. The chain couples TRBV27 to TRBJ2-7, with 9 bases aligning to TRBD1. J gave up 2 bases and V 7 bases, and 12 bases lay outside the gene matches. Germline CDR1 reads MNHEY; CDR2 reads SMNVEV (reference sequence). This CDR3 comprises 16 residues.

The J gene is TRBJ1-1, the V gene TRBV18, with D uncertain. This CDR3 contains 13 residues. The V gene lost 4 bases and the J gene lost 2 bases, with 8 bases spanning the gap. Germline V CDR1 and CDR2: KGHSH, LQKENI. DNA for the CDR3: TGTGCCAGCTCACAGAACGGTAACACTGAAGCTTTCTTT. Protein product: CASSQNGNTEAFF.

V gene TRBV19 combines with J gene TRBJ2-7; 9 bases align to TRBD1. V lost 2 bases and J lost 7; bases outside the gene matches: 12. Germline-derived CDR1 and CDR2 are LNHDA and SQIVND (reference sequence). The CDR3 totals 16 residues. The CDR3 loop reads CASSILSGTGRPEQYF. For the CDR3, the DNA is TGTGCCAGTAGTATACTATCGGGGACAGGGAGGCCAGAGCAGTACTTC.

This sequence joins TRBV5-6 and TRBJ1-2; tentative D call: TRBD1 (6 bases). The ends were cut back, 9 bases at V and 6 bases at J, with 15 bases in the middle. This CDR3 region has 12 residues. Germline assignment: CDR1 SGHDT and CDR2 YYEEEE. CDR3 nucleotide sequence: TGTGCCACCACCCGAGGGGGAGATGGCTACACCTTC. Translated, it gives CATTRGGDGYTF.